These 30 T cell receptor beta chains share one sample of origin, sequenced in a study of CD8 T cells in ankylosing spondylitis. TCRdb re-called the 5' RACE reads with MiXCR, one entry per CDR3 protein. The repertoire holds some 840,000 distinct CDR3 sequences, with 10% to 15% as singletons. Findings and caveats of the study: A motif of several highly homologous TCR beta variants was seen as apparently characteristic of ankylosing spondylitis blood.

These TCRs' antigens remain unknown. Sequencing used blood, either unsorted or a sorted T cell fraction (not recorded which). These receptors came from a male donor with ankylosing spondylitis.

The chain carries TRBV13 and TRBJ1-6, with 8 bases identical to TRBD1. Germline V gene data show CDR1 as PRHDT and CDR2 as FYEKMQ (reference sequence). Losses at the gene ends were 3 bases for V and 10 bases for J; bases not matched to a gene: 8. The CDR3 consists of 15 residues. The CDR3 spells CASSLDRVFVSPLHF. CDR3 nucleotides: TGTGCCAGCAGCTTGGACAGGGTCTTTGTGTCACCCCTCCACTTT.

This clonotype was detected a few times. The chain recombines TRBV20-1 with TRBJ2-7; the D gene is possibly TRBD1 (5 bases). Germline CDR1 reads DFQATT; CDR2 reads SNEGSKA (reference sequence). The CDR3 length is 12 residues. With 1 base removed from V and 5 bases from J, the gap between germline ends came to 9 bases. The CDR3 nucleotides are TGCAGTGCTAGAGCAGGGTCGCACGAGCAGTACTTC. This codes for CSARAGSHEQYF.

The chain employs TRBV27 and TRBJ2-2, with unresolved D. Germline assignment: CDR1 MNHEY and CDR2 SMNVEV (reference sequence). The CDR3 length is 14 residues. V was cut by 4 bases and J by 4 bases, with 10 bases left in between. Here the CDR3 DNA reads TGTGCCAGCAGTTGGTATCAGGTCACCGGGGAGCTGTTTTTT. Translating gives CASSWYQVTGELFF.

This clonotype turned up a few times. The V gene is TRBV7-9, the J gene TRBJ2-2; TRBD1 matches 8 bases. This CDR3 contains 15 residues. CDR1 is SEHNR and CDR2 is FQNEAQ in the germline V gene (reference sequence). J gave up 9 bases and V 6 bases, and 12 bases lay outside the gene matches. The CDR3 nucleotides read TGTGCCAGCAGGCGGATGGACAGGGAAAGCCGGGAGCTGTTTTTT. This encodes CASRRMDRESRELFF.

This chain connects TRBV4-3 to TRBJ1-2; D might be TRBD1 (6 bases). The CDR3 is 15 residues long. Trimming took off 4 bases at V and 4 bases at J, with 16 bases between the two ends. The germline CDR1 and CDR2 sequences are LGHNA and YSLEER. The CDR3 region is CASSLEGSRGYGYTF. The CDR3 nucleotides read TGCGCCAGCAGCCTTGAGGGTTCCAGGGGCTATGGCTACACCTTC.

The sample holds a few counts of this clonotype. The V and J genes are TRBV7-2 and TRBJ2-7; TRBD1 matches at 9 bases. V lost 5 bases, J lost 4 bases, and 6 bases stayed unmatched. The length of the CDR3 is 14 residues. Germline CDR1 is SGHTA and CDR2 is FQGNSA. The CDR3: CASSPQQGAYEQYF. CDR3 nucleotide sequence: TGTGCCAGCAGCCCGCAACAGGGGGCATACGAGCAGTACTTC. Looking up the rest from reference TRBV7-2 and TRBJ2-7 gives the full variable domain: GAGVSQSPSNKVTEKGKDVELRCDPISGHTALYWYRQSLGQGLEFLIYFQGNSAPDKSGLPSDRFSAERTGGSVSTLTIQRTQQEDSAVYLCASSPQQGAYEQYFGPGTRLTVT.

This clonotype was observed a few times. V is TRBV5-1 and J is TRBJ2-5; tentatively, D is TRBD2 (6 bases). Germline values: CDR1 SGHRS, CDR2 YFSETQ. CDR3 length: 16 amino acids. Deletions cut 4 bases from V and 4 bases from J, with 20 bases between. Written as DNA, the CDR3 is TGCGCCAGCAGCCCGGCCGGGAGTTTGGGTCGAGAGACCCAGTACTTC. Residues: CASSPAGSLGRETQYF.

This clonotype was counted only a few times. The rearrangement joins TRBV20-1 to TRBJ2-3; 7 nucleotides agree with TRBD2. The CDR3 is made up of 15 amino acids. Germline CDR1 is DFQATT and CDR2 is SNEGSKA (reference sequence). V lost 5 bases and J lost 0; bases outside the gene matches: 8. CDR3: CSALQSGTSTDTQYF. CDR3 coding DNA: TGCAGTGCTCTTCAGAGCGGGACTAGCACAGATACGCAGTATTTT.

V is TRBV18 and J is TRBJ1-2; tentatively, D is TRBD1 (5 bases). Trimming removed 6 bases from V and 4 bases from J, with 6 bases in between. CDR3 length: 11 amino acids. Germline loops: CDR1 KGHSH, CDR2 LQKENI. The CDR3 bases are TGTGCCAGCTCGGGGGTCTATGGCTACACCTTC. This codes for CASSGVYGYTF.

This clonotype was seen a few times. The CDR3 spells CSARVAGGRDEQFF. In DNA form, the CDR3 reads TGCAGTGCTAGAGTAGCGGGGGGGAGGGATGAGCAGTTCTTC. V is TRBV20-1 and J is TRBJ2-1; the match to TRBD2 covers 11 bases. V lost 1 base to trimming and J lost 8 bases; unmatched junction nucleotides: 4. CDR3 length equals 14 residues. CDR1 DFQATT and CDR2 SNEGSKA come from the germline V gene (reference sequence).

This clonotype was detected only a few times. In DNA form, the CDR3 reads TGTGCCAGCAGCCTGACAATCCACAATGAGCAGTTCTTC. Translating it yields CASSLTIHNEQFF. The chain combines TRBV9 with TRBJ2-1, with D hard to call. Between the trimmed V and J ends, which lost 4 bases and 5 bases, there was a span of 10 bases. Germline V CDR1 and CDR2: SGDLS, YYNGEE. CDR3 length: 13 amino acids.

This clonotype has a count of ten or more. The chain joins TRBV5-6 to TRBJ1-4; TRBD1 might be the D (5 bases). V was clipped by 3 bases and J by 8 bases, with 17 bases between them. The CDR3 runs 15 residues. The germline CDR1 and CDR2 sequences are SGHDT and YYEEEE. The CDR3 here is CASSSFSGREEKLFF. The CDR3 nucleotides read TGTGCCAGCAGCTCCTTCTCAGGGAGAGAAGAAAAACTGTTTTTT.

The chain has TRBV20-1 and TRBJ2-3; 10 nucleotides agree with TRBD1. Germline CDR1 DFQATT, CDR2 SNEGSKA (reference sequence). This CDR3 contains 14 residues. Germline trimming cut 4 bases from V and 4 bases from J; bases unmatched to any gene: 5. The CDR3 sequence is CSAKDRGRADTQYF. The CDR3 nucleotides read TGCAGTGCTAAGGACAGGGGGAGGGCAGATACGCAGTATTTT.

The rearrangement joins TRBV20-1 to TRBJ2-7; no firm D call. V was cut by 3 bases and J by 3 bases, with 9 bases left in between. Germline assignment: CDR1 DFQATT and CDR2 SNEGSKA (reference sequence). The CDR3 spans 12 residues. CDR3 bases: TGCAGTGCTAGGCGCAGTAACTACGAGCAGTACTTC. It specifies CSARRSNYEQYF.

This clonotype was seen only a few times. The rearrangement joins TRBV25-1 to TRBJ2-5; 7 nucleotides match TRBD2. The CDR3 extends over 15 amino acids. Germline-derived CDR1 and CDR2 are MGHDK and SYGVNS. Losses at the gene ends were 5 bases for V and 2 bases for J; bases not matched to a gene: 8. The CDR3 coding sequence is TGTGCCAGCAGTAGGGACTACGCGACGCAAGAGACCCAGTACTTC. The encoded protein is CASSRDYATQETQYF.

This clonotype occurred a few times. The J gene is TRBJ2-5, the V gene TRBV9; 13 bases map to TRBD2. The CDR3 has 15 amino acids. Germline V lookup: CDR1 SGDLS, CDR2 YYNGEE. V was pared by 4 bases and J by 4 bases, with 4 bases of the junction left unmatched. CDR3 region: CASSRTSGSPETQYF. CDR3 bases: TGTGCCAGCAGCCGGACTAGCGGGAGCCCAGAGACCCAGTACTTC.

This clonotype was found many times. The chain links TRBV20-1 to TRBJ2-7; D not resolved. Germline CDR1 reads DFQATT; CDR2 reads SNEGSKA (reference sequence). V was shortened by 6 bases and J by 0 bases, with 12 bases between the two germline ends. This CDR3 has 13 amino acids. CDR3 in amino acids: CSAAGLSSYEQYF. The CDR3 coding sequence is TGCAGTGCCGCCGGGCTGAGCTCCTACGAGCAGTACTTC.

The V and J genes are TRBV11-2 and TRBJ1-5; 7 bases agree with TRBD1. CDR3 length: 17 residues. The V and J ends lost 1 base and 5 bases, in that order; junction bases with no gene match: 11. Germline V gene data show CDR1 as SGHAT and CDR2 as FQNNGV. CDR3 DNA sequence: TGTGCCAGCAGCTTAGGGGACTACAGGGGACCCTATCAGCCCCAGCATTTT. It yields the protein CASSLGDYRGPYQPQHF.

J is TRBJ2-5 and V is TRBV7-9, with TRBD1 as a possible D gene (6 bases). Deletions cut 3 bases from V and 5 bases from J, with 10 bases between. CDR3 length equals 13 residues. Germline V gives CDR1 SEHNR, CDR2 FQNEAQ (reference sequence). DNA of the CDR3: TGTGCCAGCAGCTTCGCTAGGGGGGAGACCCAGTACTTC. This sequence encodes CASSFARGETQYF.

This clonotype was seen more than once but under ten times. The genes are TRBV10-3 and TRBJ1-1; a possible D gene is TRBD1 (5 bases). The ends were cut back, 8 bases at V and 4 bases at J, with 14 bases in the middle. The CDR3 is made up of 13 amino acids. The germline V gene has CDR1 ENHRY and CDR2 SYGVKD. The CDR3: CAIGGRIGTEAFF. CDR3 nucleotides: TGTGCCATCGGGGGTCGGATAGGCACTGAAGCTTTCTTT.

The chain couples TRBV7-2 to TRBJ2-3, with 8 bases lining up with TRBD1. This CDR3 is built from 16 residues. Trimming at V came to 5 bases and at J to 3 bases, leaving 10 bases not matched to a gene. CDR1 SGHTA and CDR2 FQGNSA come from the germline V gene. The CDR3: CASSIGDRTITDTQYF. CDR3 bases: TGTGCCAGCAGCATCGGGGACAGGACCATAACAGATACGCAGTATTTT.

This chain connects TRBV7-8 to TRBJ1-4, with 8 bases matching TRBD1. CDR3 size: 17 residues. Trimming took 6 bases from V and 0 from J; bases not matched to a gene: 9. The germline V gene has CDR1 SGHVS and CDR2 FQNEAQ. CDR3 residues: CASSDAPGGSTNEKLFF. The DNA for the CDR3 is TGTGCCAGCAGTGACGCTCCAGGGGGCTCAACTAATGAAAAACTGTTTTTT.

This rearrangement joins TRBV7-2 to TRBJ1-1; D is perhaps TRBD1 (6 bases). V dropped 5 bases and J dropped 4 bases, with 11 bases sitting between them. The CDR3 extends over 13 amino acids. The V gene's germline CDR1 is SGHTA and CDR2 FQGNSA. The CDR3 loop reads CASSIQGSTEAFF. The CDR3 coding sequence is TGTGCCAGCAGCATACAGGGTAGCACTGAAGCTTTCTTT.

This clonotype was observed at least ten times. This sequence joins TRBV29-1 and TRBJ2-2; 8 bases align to TRBD1. Germline CDR1 reads SQVTM; CDR2 reads ANQGSEA. The CDR3 is 13 residues long. V lost 5 bases, J lost 6 bases, and 5 bases stayed unmatched. CDR3 sequence reads: CSVRTGKSGELFF. The CDR3 nucleotides are TGCAGCGTTCGGACAGGGAAGTCCGGGGAGCTGTTTTTT.

CDR3 sequence: CATSRDVGGYGETQYF. The CDR3 DNA reads as TGTGCCACCAGCAGAGATGTGGGAGGGTATGGCGAGACCCAGTACTTC. J is TRBJ2-5 and V is TRBV15; TRBD2 aligns across 7 bases. Per the germline V gene, CDR1 is LNHNV and CDR2 is YYDKDF (reference sequence). The CDR3 consists of 16 residues. V shed 0 bases and J 5 bases; nucleotides not matched to a gene: 9.

This clonotype has ten or more counts. The chain is built from TRBV5-1 and TRBJ2-1, with TRBD2 matching over 11 bases. In germline, CDR1 is SGHRS, CDR2 YFSETQ. The CDR3 totals 14 residues. V was pared by 1 base and J by 6 bases, with 0 bases of the junction left unmatched. For the CDR3, the DNA is TGCGCCAGCAGCTTGACTAGCGGGAGCAATGAGCAGTTCTTC. This codes for CASSLTSGSNEQFF.

This rearrangement joins TRBV6-6 to TRBJ2-7; no clear D. The CDR3 sequence is 13 residues long. The germline V gene encodes CDR1 MNHNY and CDR2 SVGAGI (reference sequence). The V end lost 6 bases, the J end lost 2 bases, and 11 bases lay between the germline ends. CDR3 protein: CASSSPRTYEQYF. The CDR3 DNA reads TGTGCCAGCAGCTCCCCCAGAACCTACGAGCAGTACTTC.

This clonotype was picked up a small number of times. The chain has TRBV10-3 and TRBJ2-1, with a weak D call TRBD2 (6 bases). V was trimmed by 10 bases and J by 3 bases, leaving 10 bases between them. Germline-derived CDR1 and CDR2 are ENHRY and SYGVKD. The CDR3 is 12 residues long. DNA of the CDR3: TGTGCCACGGGACTGGTCTACAATGAGCAGTTCTTC. It yields the protein CATGLVYNEQFF.

The rearrangement uses TRBV6-5 and TRBJ2-7, with 7 bases lining up with TRBD1. The trim removed 2 bases at V and 5 bases at J, leaving 3 bases unmatched. The CDR3 has 13 residues. Per the germline V gene, CDR1 is MNHEY and CDR2 is SVGAGI. CDR3 nucleotides: TGTGCCAGCAGTTACGTAACAGGGGACGAGCAGTACTTC. Its translation is CASSYVTGDEQYF.

The genes are TRBV4-2 and TRBJ2-1, with D possibly TRBD2 on 7 matching bases. The V gene's germline CDR1 is LGHNA and CDR2 YNFKEQ. The CDR3 is made up of 16 amino acids. Trimming stripped 0 bases from V and 10 bases from J, with 19 bases between. The CDR3 DNA reads TGTGCCAGCAGCCAAGATTCGTTAGCAGGGAGGGGGGAGCAGTTCTTC. Translating gives CASSQDSLAGRGEQFF.